This TCR beta chain is from a study of sequential checkpoint blockade in melanoma (dated by TCRdb to about 2019). For the wider study: Patients were randomized 1:1 to first-line nivolumab followed by ipilimumab (arm A) or ipilimumab followed by nivolumab (arm B). Maintenance nivolumab was given following each of the two trial sequences.

The treatment or condition label, as the study defines it: randomized to nivolumab then ipilimumab (arm A) or the reverse (arm B). None of the patients in the trial had previously been given DNA-damaging chemotherapy. On a FACS Aria II flow cytometer, live CD3+CD8+ cells that were negative for CD19 and CD56 were sorted from thawed PBMCs. CheckMate 064, a randomized, open-label phase II trial of sequential checkpoint blockade, was the source of the samples, all of which came from patients with melanoma. Leukapheresis was used to collect peripheral blood mononuclear cells, which were then purified with Ficoll-Paque and frozen in human serum with about 9.3% DMSO. Purity of sorted blood CD3+CD8+ cells was verified at >98% immediately after sorting, followed by DNA extraction. Points on this clone: Its antigen has not been determined. There are no base qualities to consult, and no much larger clone falls within one base.

What the work shows at the level of the full study, not this receptor alone: Larger, independent patient cohorts are needed to validate the response-prediction model that combines TCR metrics and mutation burden.

The immunoSEQ Assay was used to immunosequence TCRbeta CDR3 regions from genomic DNA. Prior to high-throughput sequencing, genomic DNA was amplified by bias-controlled multiplex PCR. The original methods were these. To quantify the absolute abundance of each unique TCRbeta CDR3 region, the sequences were collapsed and filtered. Clonality was defined as 1 minus Pielou's evenness and was calculated using productive rearrangements only. A previously published method was used to identify clones whose frequencies were significantly greater in on-treatment samples than in baseline samples. TCRdb limited this immuneACCESS table to in-frame rearrangements with V and J called. A share of clones is missing; checked studies link under half to unresolved V genes, and the rest is unexplained. Clone size and V and J calls were adopted from that table, with D and trimming inferred from the DNA. This sample holds more than 10,000 clones; roughly 72% were observed only once. The top ten constitute 25% of the sample.

The CDR3 holds 15 amino acids from the cysteine to the phenylalanine. Only the CDR3 portion is preserved as DNA: 45 bases, with reading frame beginning at the first base. The germline V gene (reference sequence) yields MNHEY for CDR1 and SMNVEV for CDR2. V has 6 bases trimmed and J has 10 bases trimmed; junction bases matching no gene number 9. The sequence came from a human donor with melanoma. The sequencing used CD8+ T cells sorted from blood (inferred from file names), collected from a patient given nivolumab and ipilimumab in sequence. This receptor chain uses TRBV27 and TRBJ2-1, and TRBD2 matches 13 of the central bases. The nucleotides read TGTGCCAGCAGGATACTAGCGGGGGGGCTGGGGGAGCAGTTCTTC. Translated, it gives CASRILAGGLGEQFF.